This T cell receptor beta chain is from a study of blood T cell repertoires in COVID-19. The V gene lost 3 bases and the J gene lost 6 bases, with 15 bases spanning the gap. Looked up from germline, CDR1 is LNHDA and CDR2 is SQIVND (reference sequence). The CDR3 consists of 14 residues. TCRdb keeps only in-frame clones here, not all; method: immunoSEQ multiplex PCR. Counted here are 200,000 to 250,000 clones, around four fifths occurring once; the ten biggest clones make up around 18%. The V call is TRBV19, the J call TRBJ2-7; D may be TRBD2 (5 bases). Sequencing input: peripheral blood. The clonotype originates from a woman older than 75 with active or convalescent COVID-19. The CDR3 DNA follows: TGTGCCAGTAGTATGGAGGCGGCGAGCGGCGAGCAGTACTTC. This gives the protein CASSMEAASGEQYF.